A selection of T cell receptor beta chains follows, all from one sample in a study of blood T cells in healthy people across ages. In TCRdb, the 5' RACE reads were re-called with MiXCR into one record per CDR3 protein. Of around 800,000 distinct CDR3 sequences in the sample, 35% to 50% were seen once. The sequenced sample was blood. The receptors stem from an older man in good health. The CDR3 runs from the conserved cysteine through the conserved F or W. The D gene is left open where the match is weak. Expanded clones are given a class, and other clones once, few, many or no size at all.

CDR3 DNA: TGTGCCAGCAAGAACGGGAGGGCCTACAATGAGCAGTTCTTC
CDR3 protein: CASKNGRAYNEQFF
J gene: TRBJ2-1
clone size: many
D gene: TRBD2
V gene: TRBV6-5

CDR3 DNA: TGCAGTGCTAGGTCCCCGGCGGTGGAAGCTTTCTTT
CDR3 protein: CSARSPAVEAFF
J gene: TRBJ1-1
clone size: .
D gene: .
V gene: TRBV20-1

CDR3 DNA: TGTGCCAGCAGCCCGCCCTCCGGGGCCAGAGATACGCAGTATTTT
CDR3 protein: CASSPPSGARDTQYF
J gene: TRBJ2-3
clone size: few
D gene: .
V gene: TRBV9

CDR3 DNA: TGCAGTGCTAGTGTCAGGGCCTACAATGAGCAGTTCTTC
CDR3 protein: CSASVRAYNEQFF
J gene: TRBJ2-1
clone size: few
D gene: .
V gene: TRBV20-1

CDR3 DNA: TGCAGCGTTGGGCTAGCGTCGAATGAGCAGTTCTTC
CDR3 protein: CSVGLASNEQFF
J gene: TRBJ2-1
clone size: few
D gene: .
V gene: TRBV29-1

CDR3 DNA: TGCGCCAGCAGTCCAGATTCGTACGGGCAGTACTTC
CDR3 protein: CASSPDSYGQYF
J gene: TRBJ2-4
clone size: .
D gene: .
V gene: TRBV10-2

CDR3 DNA: TGTGCCAGCAGCCAAGAGAGTAGAAAACTGTTTTTT
CDR3 protein: CASSQESRKLFF
J gene: TRBJ1-4
clone size: .
D gene: .
V gene: TRBV3-1

CDR3 DNA: TGCAGCGTTGAAGATGTAGAGGGACCGAACACTGAAGCTTTCTTT
CDR3 protein: CSVEDVEGPNTEAFF
J gene: TRBJ1-1
clone size: .
D gene: .
V gene: TRBV29-1

CDR3 DNA: TGTGCCAGCAGCGTAGATGGGACTAGCGGGAGGTATGCGTACTTC
CDR3 protein: CASSVDGTSGRYAYF
J gene: TRBJ2-5
clone size: .
D gene: TRBD2
V gene: TRBV9

CDR3 DNA: TGTGCCAGCAGTTACGGTGGCGGGAGGGCTCGTCAGTACTTC
CDR3 protein: CASSYGGGRARQYF
J gene: TRBJ2-4
clone size: .
D gene: TRBD2
V gene: TRBV6-2/TRBV6-3

CDR3 DNA: TGTGCCAGCAGTTTGACGGGGGGAATCTACGAGCAGTACTTC
CDR3 protein: CASSLTGGIYEQYF
J gene: TRBJ2-7
clone size: .
D gene: TRBD2
V gene: TRBV28

CDR3 DNA: TGTGCCAGCAGTGGGGACACGAAAGAGACCCAGTACTTC
CDR3 protein: CASSGDTKETQYF
J gene: TRBJ2-5
clone size: few
D gene: .
V gene: TRBV2

CDR3 DNA: TGTGCCAGCAGTCCACTGGCCAACGTCCTGACTTTC
CDR3 protein: CASSPLANVLTF
J gene: TRBJ2-6
clone size: few
D gene: .
V gene: TRBV28

CDR3 DNA: TGTGCCACAACTATAGCGGGGGACGGGACCCAGTACTTC
CDR3 protein: CATTIAGDGTQYF
J gene: TRBJ2-5
clone size: .
D gene: TRBD2
V gene: TRBV7-9

CDR3 DNA: TGTGCCAGCAGCCAGGACAGGATCTCAGGTGAGCAGTTCTTC
CDR3 protein: CASSQDRISGEQFF
J gene: TRBJ2-1
clone size: .
D gene: TRBD1
V gene: TRBV12-3/TRBV12-4

CDR3 DNA: TGCGCCAGCAGCGGAGCCGGGACAGGCTACAATGAGCAGTTCTTC
CDR3 protein: CASSGAGTGYNEQFF
J gene: TRBJ2-1
clone size: .
D gene: TRBD1
V gene: TRBV4-3

CDR3 DNA: TGTGCCAGCAGCCTCCGGGACAGGAAATACAATGAGCAGTACTTC
CDR3 protein: CASSLRDRKYNEQYF
J gene: TRBJ2-7
clone size: .
D gene: TRBD1
V gene: TRBV3-1

CDR3 DNA: TGTGCCAGCAGCGAGGGACTCCGAGAGACCCAGTACTTC
CDR3 protein: CASSEGLRETQYF
J gene: TRBJ2-5
clone size: .
D gene: .
V gene: TRBV12-3/TRBV12-4

CDR3 DNA: TGTGCCAGCAGTTCCGGACGGAGCTGGGGGGGTGAGCAGTTCTTC
CDR3 protein: CASSSGRSWGGEQFF
J gene: TRBJ2-1
clone size: once
D gene: TRBD2
V gene: TRBV27

CDR3 DNA: TGTGCCAGCAGTTACAGACCGGGAGGGGTACTCAATGAGCAGTTCTTC
CDR3 protein: CASSYRPGGVLNEQFF
J gene: TRBJ2-1
clone size: .
D gene: TRBD2
V gene: TRBV7-3

CDR3 DNA: TGTGCCAGCAGCTTAGGGGGACAACTCGATTCACCCCTCCACTTT
CDR3 protein: CASSLGGQLDSPLHF
J gene: TRBJ1-6
clone size: .
D gene: .
V gene: TRBV7-2

CDR3 DNA: TGTGCCAGCAGCCCCTCCCGACAGGGAATAGGCGCAGATACGCAGTATTTT
CDR3 protein: CASSPSRQGIGADTQYF
J gene: TRBJ2-3
clone size: once
D gene: TRBD1
V gene: TRBV7-9

CDR3 DNA: TGCAGCGTGACGGGACAGGGTTCCAAGTCGAACATTCAGTACTTC
CDR3 protein: CSVTGQGSKSNIQYF
J gene: TRBJ2-4
clone size: .
D gene: TRBD1
V gene: TRBV29-1

CDR3 DNA: TGTGCCAGCAGGGGGGGACAGGGTAAGCAGTACTTC
CDR3 protein: CASRGGQGKQYF
J gene: TRBJ2-5
clone size: .
D gene: TRBD1
V gene: TRBV2

CDR3 DNA: TGTGCCAGCAGCCAACTAGATTTGGGATCCGGGGAGCTGTTTTTT
CDR3 protein: CASSQLDLGSGELFF
J gene: TRBJ2-2
clone size: .
D gene: .
V gene: TRBV4-2

CDR3 DNA: TGTGCCAGCAGCTTTCAGGTGGGCTCTAGCACAGATACGCAGTATTTT
CDR3 protein: CASSFQVGSSTDTQYF
J gene: TRBJ2-3
clone size: .
D gene: .
V gene: TRBV7-2

CDR3 DNA: TGTGCCAGCAGATTGGGACAGGGTGATTACGAGCAGTACTTC
CDR3 protein: CASRLGQGDYEQYF
J gene: TRBJ2-7
clone size: few
D gene: TRBD1
V gene: TRBV12-3/TRBV12-4